This T cell receptor (beta chain) was retrieved from a study of T and B cells in COVID-19 patients. Germline values: CDR1 MNHEY, CDR2 SMNVEV (reference sequence). The CDR3 is 12 residues long. V was cut by 3 bases and J by 9 bases, with 9 bases left in between. By share, this clonotype counts as medium-sized (0.01 to 0.1%). Multiplex PCR with BIOMED2 TRB-A/B primer pools amplified TRB rearrangements. TCRdb itself ran the multiplex PCR reads through MiXCR, one entry per CDR3 protein. The table shows about 5,300 distinct CDR3 sequences, with 21% occurring only once. TRB was amplified from about 250-500 ng of blood genomic DNA.

The chain recombines TRBV27 with TRBJ1-5, with D perhaps TRBD1 (5 bases). The sample was blood. This clonotype originated in a human donor with active COVID-19. CDR3 coding DNA: TGTGCCAGCAGTTTTGGTGGGACGCCCCAGCATTTT. Its protein product is CASSFGGTPQHF.